The 27 T cell receptor beta chains below were found in one sample sequenced in a study of cytomegalovirus exposure and HLA in healthy donors. PCR involved 60 Vbeta and 13 Jbeta primers. Clones were sequenced by immunoSEQ multiplex PCR, and TCRdb holds only the in-frame ones, with some missing. The profile shows approximately 150,000 clones, approximately 80% of them singletons. Material for sequencing was PBMCs. These receptors all come from a woman aged 60-70 years in good health and CMV-seronegative.

The chain employs TRBV19 and TRBJ1-2; possibly TRBD1 for D (6 bases). The CDR3 spans 17 residues. Germline lookup yields CDR1 LNHDA and CDR2 SQIVND (reference sequence). Trimming cost V 3 bases and J 0 bases, with 17 bases left between them. CDR3 sequence reads: CASSIKARQAPNYGYTF. CDR3 DNA sequence: TGTGCCAGTAGTATCAAAGCCCGACAGGCTCCTAACTATGGCTACACCTTC.

This chain links TRBV28 with TRBJ2-3, with 7 bases identical to TRBD2. The CDR3 loop spans 16 amino acids. Trimming at V came to 5 bases and at J to 0 bases, leaving 8 bases not matched to a gene. In germline, CDR1 is MDHEN, CDR2 SYDVKM. CDR3 loop: CASSLGLAASTDTQYF. In DNA, the CDR3 is TGTGCCAGCAGTCTAGGGCTAGCGGCTAGCACAGATACGCAGTATTTT.

This clone was recorded a few times. The gene calls are TRBV29-1 and TRBJ1-1; D call uncertain. CDR1 is SQVTM, CDR2 ANQGSEA, per germline. V was clipped by 7 bases and J by 5 bases, with 17 bases between them. This CDR3 has 13 amino acids. CDR3 loop: CSAAAGSITEAFF. CDR3 bases: TGCAGCGCCGCGGCGGGGAGTATAACTGAAGCTTTCTTT.

The chain couples TRBV28 to TRBJ1-1; D gene uncertain. CDR1 and CDR2 from the germline V gene are MDHEN and SYDVKM. The CDR3 runs to 11 residues. V was shortened by 5 bases and J by 8 bases, with 9 bases between the two germline ends. CDR3 coding DNA: TGTGCCAGCAGTAGACTTGGGGAAGCTTTCTTT. Its protein is CASSRLGEAFF.

In regard to this clone: A read error may account for a junction end that differs from germline. Other DNA sequences in the sample encode the same CDR3. The gene calls are TRBV2 and TRBJ2-3, with 9 nucleotides matching TRBD1. Germline CDR1 is SNHLY and CDR2 is FYNNEI. This CDR3 spans 17 amino acids. CDR3 nucleotide sequence: TGTGCCAGCAGCGAACGACCGGGACAGGGTAGGACAGACACGCAGTATTTT. This sequence encodes CASSERPGQGRTDTQYF.

The sample holds a few counts of this clone. The V and J genes are TRBV5-1 and TRBJ2-7; D is perhaps TRBD1 (6 bases). The germline V gene encodes CDR1 SGHRS and CDR2 YFSETQ. The CDR3 covers 16 residues. Between the trimmed V and J ends, which lost 1 base and 1 base, there was a span of 15 bases. The CDR3 sequence is CASSLFGGQRSYEQYF. In nucleotides, the CDR3 is TGCGCCAGCAGCTTGTTCGGAGGACAGCGATCCTACGAGCAGTACTTC.

The V gene is TRBV19, the J gene TRBJ2-3; weak D call: TRBD2 (6 bases). CDR3 size: 14 residues. V lost 1 base, J lost 1 base, and 6 bases lay in between. Germline CDR1 reads LNHDA; CDR2 reads SQIVND (reference sequence). CDR3 loop: CASSIAGGTDTQYF. CDR3 bases: TGTGCCAGTAGTATAGCGGGAGGCACAGATACGCAGTATTTT.

The chain employs TRBV7-8 and TRBJ1-6; weak D call: TRBD1 (5 bases). Trimming cost V 5 bases and J 9 bases, with 11 bases left between them. Germline V gene lookup returns CDR1 SGHVS and CDR2 FQNEAQ. This CDR3 comprises 13 residues. The CDR3 reads CASSRQRGSPLHF. The CDR3 DNA reads as TGTGCCAGCAGCCGACAGCGGGGTTCACCCCTCCACTTT. Filled out from reference TRBV7-8 and TRBJ1-6, the complete variable domain reads GAGVSQSPRYKVAKRGQDVALRCDPISGHVSLFWYQQALGQGPEFLTYFQNEAQLDKSGLPSDRFFAERPEGSVSTLKIQRTQQEDSAVYLCASSRQRGSPLHFGNGTRLTVT.

CDR3 nucleotides: TGTGCCAGCAGCCCTGGGGGTAGCGGGGGGCAGGGGACCCAGTACTTC. Protein: CASSPGGSGGQGTQYF. The V and J genes are TRBV7-2 and TRBJ2-5; TRBD2 agrees at 10 bases. Trimming removed 5 bases from V and 7 bases from J; junction bases left unmatched: 13. Per germline, CDR1 SGHTA and CDR2 FQGNSA. The CDR3 length is 16 residues.

This rearrangement joins TRBV7-2 to TRBJ1-1, with 8 bases lining up with TRBD1. The CDR3 runs to 14 residues. Germline lookup yields CDR1 SGHTA and CDR2 FQGNSA. V trimming: 4 bases; J trimming: 5 bases; junction bases outside the gene matches: 6. The CDR3 is CASSSRYRGTEAFF. The CDR3 nucleotides are TGTGCCAGCAGCTCCAGATACAGGGGGACTGAAGCTTTCTTT.

V and J are TRBV5-1 and TRBJ2-1; 8 bases agree with TRBD1. Per the germline V gene, CDR1 is SGHRS and CDR2 is YFSETQ. The CDR3 is 15 residues long. J lost 2 bases, V lost 0 bases, and 1 base had no gene match. CDR3 bases: TGCGCCAGCAGCTTGGGGACAGGGCCCTACAATGAGCAGTTCTTC. This sequence encodes CASSLGTGPYNEQFF.

The chain is built from TRBV28 and TRBJ2-1; 12 bases match TRBD1. V dropped 6 bases and J dropped 4; count of bases not matched to a gene: 4. CDR1 is MDHEN, CDR2 SYDVKM, per germline. The CDR3 sequence is 15 residues long. CDR3 sequence: CASSRDRGPYNEQFF. The CDR3 DNA sequence: TGTGCCAGCAGCCGGGACAGGGGGCCTTACAATGAGCAGTTCTTC.

This chain uses TRBV29-1 with TRBJ1-1; a weak D match, TRBD1 (5 bases). The length of the CDR3 is 15 residues. Trimming stripped 4 bases from V and 0 bases from J, with 15 bases between. Germline V gives CDR1 SQVTM, CDR2 ANQGSEA. CDR3: CSVGGVSSMNTEAFF. In nucleotides, the CDR3 is TGCAGCGTTGGGGGGGTTAGCTCTATGAACACTGAAGCTTTCTTT.

The chain carries TRBV20-1 and TRBJ2-1; no reliable D call. The V and J ends lost 6 bases and 10 bases respectively, with 13 bases between them. Per germline, CDR1 DFQATT and CDR2 SNEGSKA (reference sequence). CDR3 length: 11 residues. The CDR3 region is CSAAPGYEQFF. The CDR3 coding sequence is TGCAGTGCCGCCCCCGGTTACGAGCAGTTCTTC.

This chain joins TRBV7-2 and TRBJ1-3; 7 nucleotides align to TRBD1. J gave up 0 bases and V 3 bases, and 8 bases lay outside the gene matches. This CDR3 has 17 residues. Germline CDR1 SGHTA, CDR2 FQGNSA. This CDR3 is CASSFYAGGVSGNTIYF. CDR3 coding DNA: TGTGCCAGCAGCTTTTACGCAGGGGGAGTCTCTGGAAACACCATATATTTT.

This clone was counted between two and nine times. Other nucleotide sequences in the sample specify the same CDR3. This chain joins TRBV5-5 and TRBJ2-5; 8 bases fit TRBD1. The CDR3 has 15 residues. The V segment lost 2 bases and the J segment 7 bases; nucleotides outside the gene matches: 10. Germline V gene lookup returns CDR1 SGHKS and CDR2 YYEKEE (reference sequence). The CDR3 DNA sequence: TGTGCCAGCAGCTTTACAGGGGGTCCGAGAGGGACCCAGTACTTC. Encoded protein: CASSFTGGPRGTQYF.

This clone was seen only a few times. This chain uses TRBV30 with TRBJ1-6, with 8 bases aligning to TRBD1. Trimming removed 0 bases from V and 7 bases from J; junction bases left unmatched: 5. The CDR3 has 15 residues. The germline V gene has CDR1 GTSNPN and CDR2 SVGIG (reference sequence). CDR3 DNA: TGTGCCTGGAGTGTACCGGACAGGGAGAATTCACCCCTCCACTTT. Translating it yields CAWSVPDRENSPLHF.

V is TRBV4-1 and J is TRBJ2-5; tentative D call: TRBD1 (7 bases). There are 16 residues in the CDR3. V was pared by 4 bases and J by 5 bases, with 20 bases between. Germline V lookup: CDR1 MGHRA, CDR2 YSYEKL. The CDR3 spells CASSPGWQGGLETQYF. The CDR3 nucleotides are TGCGCCAGCAGCCCGGGCTGGCAGGGGGGTTTGGAGACCCAGTACTTC.

This rearrangement joins TRBV20-1 to TRBJ1-1; D not certain. The CDR3 contains 10 residues. Trimming removed 3 bases from V and 11 bases from J, with 10 bases in between. CDR1 and CDR2 from the germline V gene are DFQATT and SNEGSKA (reference sequence). The CDR3 bases are TGCAGTGCTAGTAAGTTCGGGGCTTTCTTT. Translation gives CSASKFGAFF.

The chain recombines TRBV28 with TRBJ2-1; 8 nucleotides agree with TRBD1. The junction had 12 bases not matched to a gene; V was cut back by 4 bases and J by 1 base. The CDR3 spans 18 residues. Germline CDR1 MDHEN, CDR2 SYDVKM. As DNA, the CDR3 is TGTGCCAGCAGTTCCCATCCAGGGGGCGGCCTGTCCTACAATGAGCAGTTCTTC. Protein: CASSSHPGGGLSYNEQFF. The full variable domain, completed using reference TRBV28 and TRBJ2-1, is DVKVTQSSRYLVKRTGEKVFLECVQDMDHENMFWYRQDPGLGLRLIYFSYDVKMKEKGDIPEGYSVSREKKERFSLILESASTNQTSMYLCASSSHPGGGLSYNEQFFGPGTRLTVL.

V and J are TRBV10-3 and TRBJ2-7, with D possibly TRBD2 on 6 matching bases. This CDR3 region has 15 residues. Germline V gene sequence: CDR1 ENHRY, CDR2 SYGVKD. V dropped 6 bases and J dropped 3 bases, with 18 bases sitting between them. CDR3 in amino acids: CAIRAAGVGLYEQYF. The CDR3 nucleotides are TGTGCCATCAGGGCAGCGGGCGTGGGACTCTACGAGCAGTACTTC.

The rearrangement uses TRBV9 and TRBJ1-1; the match to TRBD1 covers 7 bases. V lost 6 bases and J lost 4; bases outside the gene matches: 12. CDR3 length: 15 amino acids. CDR1 is SGDLS, CDR2 YYNGEE, per germline. This chain's CDR3 is CASTGGLGLGTEAFF. For the CDR3, the DNA is TGTGCCAGCACAGGGGGATTAGGTCTGGGCACTGAAGCTTTCTTT.

This clone occurred a few times. This rearrangement joins TRBV18 to TRBJ1-1; 7 positions agree with TRBD1. The CDR3 totals 14 residues. Germline CDR1 is KGHSH and CDR2 is LQKENI. J was trimmed by 1 base and V by 5 bases; bases with no gene match: 4. The CDR3 region is CASSGNRGNTEAFF. The CDR3 DNA follows: TGTGCCAGCTCAGGAAACAGGGGGAACACTGAAGCTTTCTTT.

V usage is TRBV4-1 and J usage is TRBJ1-1, with D maybe TRBD1 (5 bases). Deletions cut 1 base from V and 10 bases from J, with 13 bases between. The germline V gene encodes CDR1 MGHRA and CDR2 YSYEKL. CDR3 length: 13 residues. CDR3 DNA sequence: TGCGCCAGCAGCCAAGTGGAACTGGGGGGAGCTTTCTTT. Its translation is CASSQVELGGAFF.

The chain links TRBV4-2 to TRBJ2-3, with 8 nucleotides matching TRBD1. CDR3 size: 18 residues. The ends lost 1 base at V and 4 bases at J; junction bases unmatched: 13. Germline V gene sequence: CDR1 LGHNA, CDR2 YNFKEQ. The CDR3 nucleotides are TGTGCCAGCAGCCAAGTCTTTTTTCGGCAGGGGGCTGCAGATACGCAGTATTTT. It is translated as CASSQVFFRQGAADTQYF.

The chain links TRBV2 to TRBJ1-4; 9 bases agree with TRBD1. Germline V gives CDR1 SNHLY, CDR2 FYNNEI. The V and J ends lost 7 bases and 7 bases, in that order; junction bases with no gene match: 7. The CDR3 has 14 amino acids. The CDR3 here is CASMDRGGREKLFF. Written as DNA, the CDR3 is TGTGCCAGCATGGACAGGGGAGGACGTGAAAAACTGTTTTTT.

The chain joins TRBV18 to TRBJ1-1; D gene uncertain. The V gene's germline CDR1 is KGHSH and CDR2 LQKENI. Trimming stripped 2 bases from V and 2 bases from J, with 9 bases between. The CDR3 covers 14 residues. The CDR3 DNA reads TGTGCCAGCTCACCAAACCGCGCAAACACTGAAGCTTTCTTT. Amino acid sequence: CASSPNRANTEAFF.